This is a list of T cell receptor beta chains from one sample in a study of PD-1 blockade in classical Hodgkin lymphoma. Here immunoSEQ multiplex PCR was the method, and the copy in TCRdb shows in-frame clones only, minus some. The sample has almost 100,000 clones, roughly 92% seen once. This specimen consisted of peripheral blood mononuclear cells (PBMCs), obtained at baseline. The origin of the receptors is a human donor with classical Hodgkin lymphoma. CDR3s include the opening cysteine and the closing phenylalanine or tryptophan. A D gene is named only where the DNA matches it firmly. Size is omitted from some rows. Given values are once, few, many or a class for expanded clones.

TRBV10-3	NA	NA	TRBJ2-7	CAISDVPQEQYF	TGTGCCATCAGTGACGTCCCACAGGAGCAGTACTTC
TRBV5-1	NA	TRBD2	TRBJ2-7	CASSLRGEYYEQYF	TGCGCCAGCAGCTTGCGGGGGGAGTATTACGAGCAGTACTTC
TRBV5-1	NA	TRBD2	TRBJ2-1	CASSPRGSIRNEQFF	TGCGCCAGCAGCCCCCGCGGGAGTATCCGCAATGAGCAGTTCTTC
TRBV27	few	NA	TRBJ2-5	CASSFRGQETQYF	TGTGCCAGCAGTTTCCGCGGCCAAGAGACCCAGTACTTC
TRBV28	once	NA	TRBJ2-7	CASSGKFRFPYEQYF	TGTGCCAGCAGTGGTAAATTTAGGTTCCCCTACGAGCAGTACTTC
TRBV7-9	NA	NA	TRBJ2-7	CASSLAATTRTYEQYF	TGTGCCAGCAGCTTAGCGGCGACCACGAGGACCTACGAGCAGTACTTC
TRBV7-9	NA	NA	TRBJ2-2	CASHLVNTGELFF	TGTGCCAGCCATCTAGTGAACACCGGGGAGCTGTTTTTT
TRBV7-8	once	NA	TRBJ2-7	CASSLVRYEQYF	TGTGCCAGCAGCTTAGTGAGGTACGAGCAGTACTTC
TRBV6-6	NA	NA	TRBJ1-2	CASSYAGNYGYTF	TGTGCCAGCAGTTACGCCGGAAACTATGGCTACACCTTC
TRBV6-5	NA	NA	TRBJ2-1	CASSRDVSNEQFF	TGTGCCAGCAGCCGGGACGTTTCCAATGAGCAGTTCTTC
TRBV6-5	once	TRBD1	TRBJ1-2	CASSRVGTELGGYTF	TGTGCCAGCTCCCGTGTTGGGACAGAGTTAGGTGGCTACACCTTC
TRBV10-2	NA	NA	TRBJ1-1	CASSGWNTEAFF	TGCGCCAGCAGTGGCTGGAACACTGAAGCTTTCTTT
TRBV5-1	NA	NA	TRBJ2-7	CASSLRATPGFEQYF	TGCGCCAGCAGCTTGCGGGCGACCCCGGGGTTCGAGCAGTACTTC
TRBV4-1	NA	NA	TRBJ2-1	CASSQVGNEQFF	TGCGCCAGCAGCCAAGTCGGCAATGAGCAGTTCTTC
TRBV13	few	NA	TRBJ1-2	CASSMKTNYGYTF	TGTGCCAGCAGCATGAAGACTAACTATGGCTACACCTTC
TRBV15	NA	NA	TRBJ2-3	CATRPDTRPGTDTQYF	TGTGCCACCAGACCCGATACTAGGCCCGGCACAGATACGCAGTATTTT
TRBV28	NA	NA	TRBJ2-3	CASSSPYRHPSSTDTQYF	TGTGCCAGCAGTTCACCCTACAGGCATCCCTCTAGCACAGATACGCAGTATTTT
TRBV19	NA	NA	TRBJ2-3	CASSAPGFTDTQYF	TGTGCCAGTAGTGCGCCAGGTTTCACAGATACGCAGTATTTT
TRBV9	NA	NA	TRBJ1-1	CASSARDTNTEAFF	TGTGCCAGCAGCGCCCGGGACACGAACACTGAAGCTTTCTTT
TRBV19	NA	TRBD2	TRBJ2-6	CASSGAPGLAVAGANVLTF	TGTGCCAGTAGCGGAGCACCGGGACTAGCGGTCGCTGGGGCCAACGTCCTGACTTTC
TRBV5-1	NA	NA	TRBJ2-7	CASSLAQFATGTRAHNTYF	NA
TRBV13	NA	TRBD1	TRBJ2-1	CASSSSTGVNEQFF	TGTGCCAGCAGCTCCTCGACAGGGGTCAATGAGCAGTTCTTC
TRBV30	NA	TRBD2	TRBJ2-2	CAWTPGLAKNTGELFF	TGTGCCTGGACCCCGGGACTAGCGAAGAACACCGGGGAGCTGTTTTTT
TRBV7-9	NA	NA	TRBJ1-5	CASSSSHREDGQPQHF	TGTGCCAGCAGCTCGAGCCACAGGGAGGATGGTCAGCCCCAGCATTTT
TRBV2	NA	NA	TRBJ2-7	CASSLGTRTSYEQYF	TGTGCCAGCAGTTTAGGAACCCGGACCTCCTACGAGCAGTACTTC
TRBV2	NA	NA	TRBJ2-5	CASYDPRGPQETQYF	TGTGCCAGCTACGACCCCCGAGGTCCACAAGAGACCCAGTACTTC
TRBV7-2	few	NA	TRBJ1-2	CASSTMGGGSYGYTF	TGTGCCAGCAGTACAATGGGGGGCGGAAGCTATGGCTACACCTTC
TRBV11-2	NA	NA	TRBJ2-1	CASSLVGVGYEQFF	TGTGCCAGCAGCTTAGTAGGGGTTGGGTATGAGCAGTTCTTC
TRBV5-4	few	NA	TRBJ1-4	CASSQDMVGNEKLFF	TGTGCCAGCAGCCAGGACATGGTAGGGAATGAAAAACTGTTTTTT
TRBV29-1	once	NA	TRBJ2-3	CSVEDAGEAQYF	TGCAGCGTTGAAGACGCCGGGGAGGCGCAGTATTTT
TRBV30	NA	NA	TRBJ1-6	CAWSVHGNSYNSPLHF	TGTGCCTGGAGTGTACACGGAAACTCCTATAATTCACCCCTCCACTTT
TRBV7-7	few	NA	TRBJ2-1	CASSPQSGSYNEQFF	TGTGCCAGCAGCCCTCAGTCGGGATCCTACAATGAGCAGTTCTTC
TRBV30	NA	TRBD1	TRBJ2-3	CAWSVGVRRGSDTQYF	TGTGCCTGGAGTGTAGGGGTCCGCAGGGGGTCAGATACGCAGTATTTT
TRBV27	NA	NA	TRBJ1-5	CASRGLNQPQHF	TGTGCCAGCAGGGGGCTCAATCAGCCCCAGCATTTT
TRBV13	NA	TRBD1	TRBJ2-7	CASNFRGTGSYEQYF	TGTGCCAGCAACTTTCGGGGGACAGGGTCCTACGAGCAGTACTTC
TRBV19	NA	TRBD2	TRBJ2-3	CATSWTSGRIDTQYF	TGTGCCACCTCCTGGACTAGCGGGAGGATAGATACGCAGTATTTT
TRBV27	NA	NA	TRBJ2-1	CASSLEGNEQFF	TGTGCCAGCAGTTTAGAGGGCAATGAGCAGTTCTTC
TRBV27	NA	TRBD2	TRBJ2-7	CASRLSGRANEQYF	TGTGCCAGCAGACTTAGCGGGAGGGCTAACGAGCAGTACTTC
TRBV5-4	once	NA	TRBJ2-1	CASSPGLTTGSEQFF	TGTGCCAGCAGCCCGGGTCTTACTACAGGGTCTGAGCAGTTCTTC
TRBV6-1	NA	TRBD1	TRBJ2-7	CASSERSSGTGDEQYF	TGTGCCAGCAGTGAAAGAAGCTCCGGGACAGGGGACGAGCAGTACTTC
TRBV19	once	NA	TRBJ2-7	CASSRRGMSSYEQYF	TGTGCCAGTAGTAGACGGGGTATGAGCTCCTACGAGCAGTACTTC
TRBV28	NA	TRBD1	TRBJ1-2	CASRVTGESGDYGYTF	TGTGCCAGCAGGGTCACAGGGGAATCAGGAGACTATGGCTACACCTTC
TRBV7-9	NA	TRBD1	TRBJ1-4	CASSRRSTGVNEKLFF	TGTGCCAGCAGTCGCCGCTCGACAGGGGTTAATGAAAAACTGTTTTTT
TRBV6-5	NA	NA	TRBJ2-7	CASSYSPGIYEQYF	TGTGCCAGCAGTTACTCTCCGGGGATCTACGAGCAGTACTTC
TRBV5-1	NA	TRBD1	TRBJ2-7	CASSLRPGGSYEQYF	TGCGCCAGCAGCTTAAGGCCAGGGGGTTCCTACGAGCAGTACTTC
TRBV4-1	once	NA	TRBJ2-1	CASSQDGLSQFF	TGCGCCAGCAGCCAAGATGGGCTATCACAGTTCTTC
TRBV10-1	NA	NA	TRBJ2-3	CASSEEGGTDTQYF	TGCGCCAGCAGTGAAGAAGGTGGCACAGATACGCAGTATTTT
TRBV7-9	NA	NA	TRBJ1-2	CASSLVGGDLTSHYGYTF	TGTGCCAGCAGCTTAGTAGGAGGCGACTTAACTTCTCACTATGGCTACACCTTC